This T cell receptor (beta chain) was sequenced for a study of OX40 agonist ivuxolimab in advanced cancers. TCRdb's table, derived via immunoSEQ multiplex PCR, lists solely in-frame clones and lacks some. The sample records approximately 64,000 clones, about nine tenths being singletons. General study points: Dose levels from 0.1 to 3.0 mg/kg saw CD4+ and CD8+ blood T cells expand clonally by week 6. Part of the nonresponder group also had normalized T-cell clonal expansion that was low.

On this clone itself: Its antigen remains unidentified.

The CDR3 spans 15 residues. Germline V lookup: CDR1 SGHRS, CDR2 YFSETQ. V was pared by 1 base and J by 0 bases, with 10 bases between. Here the sequenced sample was CD4+ or CD8+ T cells sorted from blood, taken in a trial of the OX40 agonist ivuxolimab. The rearrangement joins TRBV5-1 to TRBJ1-1; TRBD1 might be the D (6 bases). The sequence was collected from an adult with an advanced solid tumor such as melanoma, head and neck, liver or kidney cancer. CDR3 in amino acids: CASSLRGPMNTEAFF. Here the CDR3 DNA reads TGCGCCAGCAGCTTGCGGGGGCCCATGAACACTGAAGCTTTCTTT.